This TCR beta chain was sequenced for a study of OX40 agonist ivuxolimab in advanced cancers. Broader study findings: Among patients with partial responses at 0.1-3.0 mg/kg, clonal expansion was among the lowest. Among the nonresponders, some also had low normalized T-cell clonal expansion. Circulating CD4+ and CD8+ T cells showed clonal expansion by week 6 at 0.1 to 3.0 mg/kg.

The data were produced by immunoSEQ multiplex PCR, yet TCRdb's version contains in-frame clones alone and is incomplete. The sample has about 90,000 clones; more than 75% are singletons. As concerns this clone: Its antigen is unidentified.

On cycle 4 day 1 and cycle 7 day 1, as well as at baseline, blood was sampled. Germline V gives CDR1 SGHNT, CDR2 YYREEE (reference sequence). With 4 bases removed from V and 0 bases from J, the gap between germline ends came to 20 bases. The length of the CDR3 is 18 residues. The rearrangement joins TRBV5-4 to TRBJ1-3; D gene unclear. This sequence originates from an adult with an advanced solid tumor such as melanoma, head and neck, liver or kidney cancer. Source: CD4+ or CD8+ T cells sorted from blood, taken in a trial of the OX40 agonist ivuxolimab. The DNA for the CDR3 is TGTGCCAGCAGCCCGGCTGGAGGCCGGCTAAACTCTGGAAACACCATATATTTT. This encodes CASSPAGGRLNSGNTIYF.